This TCR beta chain was captured in a study of CD8+ T cells in alopecia areata. General study findings and limits: The link between baseline CD8+ expansion and response remains uncertain with one nonresponder. Many expanded lesional clones persisted during tofacitinib (in both scalp and blood).

The CDR3 length is 15 residues. V trimming: 1 base; J trimming: 4 bases; junction bases outside the gene matches: 5. Germline loops: CDR1 MNHEY, CDR2 SMNVEV (reference sequence). In the case of this clone: Its antigen is not known.

cDNA prepared by RNA extraction and subsequent reverse transcription served as the template for sequencing. The data were produced by immunoSEQ multiplex PCR, yet TCRdb's version contains in-frame clones alone and is incomplete. Here the sample spans some 98,000 clones, approximately 60% being singletons. Treatment of the sample: oral pan-JAK inhibitor, 5-10 mg twice daily. Individuals with alopecia areata gave both lesional scalp punch biopsies and peripheral blood for collection. This sequence joins TRBV27 and TRBJ1-2; 8 bases line up with TRBD1. This TCR derives from a human donor with alopecia areata. The sequencing used CD8+ T cells sorted from blood, collected at week 4, from a patient treated with tofacitinib. The CDR3 bases are TGTGCCAGCAGTTTATGGGCAGGGGGCCCCTATGGCTACACCTTC. It is translated as CASSLWAGGPYGYTF.